Presented here are 2 T cell receptor beta chains from one specimen sequenced in a study of cytomegalovirus exposure and HLA in healthy donors. Use of 60 Vbeta and 13 Jbeta primers characterized the PCR. The method was immunoSEQ multiplex PCR; TCRdb's version includes in-frame clones alone and lacks a portion of them. The sample's table shows about 35,000 clones. Sequenced input: PBMCs. The receptor source for this set is a middle-aged man in good health and CMV-seronegative.

The rearrangement links TRBV7-2 to TRBJ2-5, with D perhaps TRBD2 (7 bases). V was pared by 6 bases and J by 5 bases, with 16 bases between. The CDR3 totals 14 residues. Germline CDR1 is SGHTA and CDR2 is FQGNSA. This CDR3 reads CASSRDRREETQYF. CDR3 in DNA: TGTGCCAGCAGTCGAGACAGGCGGGAGGAGACCCAGTACTTC.

V gene TRBV7-2 combines with J gene TRBJ1-3; D unresolved. The CDR3 loop spans 14 amino acids. Germline V gives CDR1 SGHTA, CDR2 FQGNSA. Trimming shortened V by 4 bases and J by 0 bases, and 7 bases separated the two germline ends. The CDR3 is CASSYYASGNTIYF. The CDR3 DNA follows: TGTGCCAGCAGCTACTACGCCTCTGGAAACACCATATATTTT. Full variable domain (missing parts from reference TRBV7-2 and TRBJ1-3): GAGVSQSPSNKVTEKGKDVELRCDPISGHTALYWYRQSLGQGLEFLIYFQGNSAPDKSGLPSDRFSAERTGGSVSTLTIQRTQQEDSAVYLCASSYYASGNTIYFGEGSWLTVV.